A selection of T cell receptor beta chains follows, all from one sample in a study of human T cells and chemical hapten exposure. TCRdb passed the RACE reads through MiXCR, listing each CDR3 protein once. Of a few hundred thousand distinct CDR3 sequences listed, about 4.8% were seen once; the top ten hold about 2.2%. Sequenced here: whole blood, sampled in connection with sensitization to the hapten diphenylcyclopropenone (DPC). These receptors all stem from a woman between 50 and 59 years old with alopecia areata. Some clones in this sample may be carry-over from other donors' samples. The CDR3 runs from the conserved cysteine through the conserved F or W. D genes are given only for firm matches. Size tells how often a clone was seen (once, few, many) or the class of an expanded clone, and some rows leave it out.

clone_size: many
j_call: TRBJ2-2
v_call: TRBV12-3/TRBV12-4
d_call: TRBD1
cdr3_aa: CASSPLPGTGGLNTGELFF
cdr3_nt: TGTGCCAGCAGCCCCTTACCCGGGACAGGGGGCTTGAACACCGGGGAGCTGTTTTTT

clone_size: .
j_call: TRBJ1-4
v_call: TRBV29-1
d_call: .
cdr3_aa: CSVEEGLGELFF
cdr3_nt: TGCAGCGTTGAAGAGGGGTTGGGAGAACTGTTTTTT

clone_size: many
j_call: TRBJ2-7
v_call: TRBV4-1
d_call: .
cdr3_aa: CASSQTGIIEGEQYF
cdr3_nt: TGCGCCAGCAGCCAAACCGGGATCATAGAGGGCGAGCAGTACTTC

clone_size: few
j_call: TRBJ2-5
v_call: TRBV10-3
d_call: TRBD2
cdr3_aa: CAISEGKREGLETQYF
cdr3_nt: TGTGCCATCAGTGAGGGGAAACGGGAGGGCCTTGAGACCCAGTACTTC

clone_size: many
j_call: TRBJ2-7
v_call: TRBV29-1
d_call: TRBD2
cdr3_aa: CSVRLAGEAEQYF
cdr3_nt: TGCAGCGTTCGGCTAGCGGGAGAAGCCGAGCAGTACTTC

clone_size: many
j_call: TRBJ1-1
v_call: TRBV3-1
d_call: .
cdr3_aa: CASSRAANTEAFF
cdr3_nt: TGTGCCAGCAGCCGGGCCGCTAACACTGAAGCTTTCTTT

clone_size: many
j_call: TRBJ2-6
v_call: TRBV24-1
d_call: .
cdr3_aa: CATSDLDSGANVLTF
cdr3_nt: TGTGCCACCAGTGATTTGGACTCTGGGGCCAACGTCCTGACTTTC

clone_size: .
j_call: TRBJ1-6
v_call: TRBV3-1
d_call: .
cdr3_aa: CASSQSGGTLHF
cdr3_nt: TGTGCCAGCAGCCAGTCCGGGGGGACCCTCCACTTT

clone_size: many
j_call: TRBJ1-3
v_call: TRBV2
d_call: TRBD1
cdr3_aa: CASSEPGQGAGNTIYF
cdr3_nt: TGTGCCAGCAGTGAACCGGGACAGGGCGCTGGAAACACCATATATTTT

clone_size: few
j_call: TRBJ1-1
v_call: TRBV6-6
d_call: .
cdr3_aa: CASSYSPGADTEAFF
cdr3_nt: TGTGCCAGCAGTTACTCCCCGGGGGCGGACACTGAAGCTTTCTTT

clone_size: many
j_call: TRBJ2-7
v_call: TRBV5-4
d_call: .
cdr3_aa: CASRRDSQQYF
cdr3_nt: TGTGCCAGCAGACGTGACTCTCAGCAGTACTTC

clone_size: many
j_call: TRBJ2-7
v_call: TRBV7-9
d_call: .
cdr3_aa: CASSSTGGGDEQYF
cdr3_nt: TGTGCCAGCAGCTCTACAGGCGGCGGAGACGAGCAGTACTTC

clone_size: few
j_call: TRBJ1-2
v_call: TRBV7-8
d_call: TRBD1
cdr3_aa: CASSLRTGGAGYTF
cdr3_nt: TGTGCCAGCAGCTTGAGAACAGGGGGCGCTGGCTACACCTTC

clone_size: few
j_call: TRBJ1-2
v_call: TRBV7-9
d_call: .
cdr3_aa: CASSSLTVSYGYTF
cdr3_nt: TGTGCCAGCAGCTCCTTGACAGTTAGCTATGGCTACACCTTC

clone_size: many
j_call: TRBJ1-5
v_call: TRBV6-2/TRBV6-3
d_call: .
cdr3_aa: CASSYWGANQPQHF
cdr3_nt: TGTGCCAGCAGTTACTGGGGGGCCAATCAGCCCCAGCATTTT

clone_size: .
j_call: TRBJ1-2
v_call: TRBV5-1
d_call: .
cdr3_aa: CASSSFTDNYGYTF
cdr3_nt: TGCGCCAGCAGCTCGTTTACAGATAACTATGGCTACACCTTC

clone_size: .
j_call: TRBJ1-5
v_call: TRBV4-3
d_call: .
cdr3_aa: CASSQDRAGLQPQHF
cdr3_nt: TGCGCCAGCAGCCAAGATCGGGCAGGGCTTCAGCCCCAGCATTTT

clone_size: many
j_call: TRBJ1-4
v_call: TRBV20-1
d_call: .
cdr3_aa: CSASPPGVEKLFF
cdr3_nt: TGCAGTGCTAGTCCCCCAGGGGTTGAAAAACTGTTTTTT

clone_size: many
j_call: TRBJ1-1
v_call: TRBV2
d_call: .
cdr3_aa: CASSLDGAFF
cdr3_nt: TGTGCCAGCAGTTTGGACGGAGCTTTCTTT

clone_size: .
j_call: TRBJ2-7
v_call: TRBV6-5
d_call: TRBD2
cdr3_aa: CASTQTDSGRGEQYF
cdr3_nt: TGTGCCAGCACCCAGACGGATAGCGGGAGAGGCGAGCAGTACTTC

clone_size: .
j_call: TRBJ1-5
v_call: TRBV18
d_call: .
cdr3_aa: CASSPSGGPQHF
cdr3_nt: TGTGCCAGCTCTCCTTCGGGGGGTCCCCAGCATTTT

clone_size: .
j_call: TRBJ2-7
v_call: TRBV28
d_call: TRBD1
cdr3_aa: CASSPTSGTAYEQYF
cdr3_nt: TGTGCCAGCAGTCCTACATCCGGGACAGCCTACGAGCAGTACTTC

clone_size: .
j_call: TRBJ1-1
v_call: TRBV9
d_call: .
cdr3_aa: CASSSNLFRDKNTEAFF
cdr3_nt: TGTGCCAGCAGCTCAAACCTTTTCAGGGATAAGAACACTGAAGCTTTCTTT

clone_size: .
j_call: TRBJ2-6
v_call: TRBV6-6
d_call: TRBD1
cdr3_aa: CASSSPQGAGANVLTF
cdr3_nt: TGTGCCAGCAGTTCCCCACAGGGGGCTGGGGCCAACGTCCTGACTTTC

clone_size: .
j_call: TRBJ2-3
v_call: TRBV24-1
d_call: .
cdr3_aa: CATSDLRSSTDTQYF
cdr3_nt: TGTGCCACCAGTGATTTGAGGTCGAGCACAGATACGCAGTATTTT

clone_size: .
j_call: TRBJ2-1
v_call: TRBV6-6
d_call: TRBD1
cdr3_aa: CASGTGGNEQFF
cdr3_nt: TGTGCCAGTGGGACAGGGGGCAATGAGCAGTTCTTC

clone_size: many
j_call: TRBJ1-5
v_call: TRBV5-1
d_call: TRBD1
cdr3_aa: CASSLEPGQGNQPQHF
cdr3_nt: TGCGCCAGCAGCCTGGAGCCGGGACAGGGCAATCAGCCCCAGCATTTT

clone_size: many
j_call: TRBJ1-1
v_call: TRBV29-1
d_call: .
cdr3_aa: CSVAREMATEAFF
cdr3_nt: TGCAGCGTTGCAAGGGAGATGGCCACTGAAGCTTTCTTT

clone_size: few
j_call: TRBJ2-3
v_call: TRBV3-1
d_call: .
cdr3_aa: CASSHRRGPTDTQYF
cdr3_nt: TGTGCCAGCAGCCATAGGCGGGGGCCCACAGATACGCAGTATTTT

clone_size: .
j_call: TRBJ1-1
v_call: TRBV10-3
d_call: TRBD1
cdr3_aa: CAISGDRGNTEAFF
cdr3_nt: TGTGCCATCAGCGGGGACAGGGGGAACACTGAAGCTTTCTTT

clone_size: many
j_call: TRBJ2-3
v_call: TRBV28
d_call: TRBD2
cdr3_aa: CASSPGLAGIGSGPTDTQYF
cdr3_nt: TGTGCCAGCAGTCCGGGACTAGCGGGGATTGGGAGTGGACCCACAGATACGCAGTATTTT

clone_size: few
j_call: TRBJ2-2
v_call: TRBV18
d_call: .
cdr3_aa: CASSPRGSFTGELFF
cdr3_nt: TGTGCCAGCTCACCAAGAGGGTCTTTCACCGGGGAGCTGTTTTTT

clone_size: .
j_call: TRBJ2-7
v_call: TRBV29-1
d_call: .
cdr3_aa: CSVETGVGTYEQYF
cdr3_nt: TGCAGCGTTGAAACGGGTGTGGGTACCTACGAGCAGTACTTC

clone_size: .
j_call: TRBJ2-5
v_call: TRBV4-2
d_call: TRBD2
cdr3_aa: CASSLPGTSQETQYF
cdr3_nt: TGTGCCAGCAGCCTTCCCGGGACTAGCCAAGAGACCCAGTACTTC

clone_size: .
j_call: TRBJ2-1
v_call: TRBV4-2
d_call: TRBD1
cdr3_aa: CASSEGQVEEQFF
cdr3_nt: TGTGCCAGCAGCGAGGGACAGGTAGAGGAGCAGTTCTTC

clone_size: .
j_call: TRBJ1-1
v_call: TRBV28
d_call: .
cdr3_aa: CASSFGGGPEAFF
cdr3_nt: TGTGCCAGCAGTTTTGGCGGGGGGCCTGAAGCTTTCTTT

clone_size: many
j_call: TRBJ1-1
v_call: TRBV5-1
d_call: .
cdr3_aa: CASSLQATEAFF
cdr3_nt: TGCGCCAGCAGCTTGCAGGCGACTGAAGCTTTCTTT

clone_size: many
j_call: TRBJ1-1
v_call: TRBV29-1
d_call: .
cdr3_aa: CSTPRGGENTEAFF
cdr3_nt: TGCAGCACCCCCCGGGGGGGCGAAAACACTGAAGCTTTCTTT

clone_size: few
j_call: TRBJ2-7
v_call: TRBV7-2
d_call: TRBD2
cdr3_aa: CASSLKPPGLASYEQYF
cdr3_nt: TGTGCCAGCAGCCTTAAACCGCCCGGACTAGCGAGCTACGAGCAGTACTTC

clone_size: few
j_call: TRBJ2-1
v_call: TRBV3-1
d_call: TRBD2
cdr3_aa: CASSQRLGIGLALNEQFF
cdr3_nt: TGTGCCAGCAGCCAAAGATTGGGGATTGGACTAGCGCTTAATGAGCAGTTCTTC

clone_size: many
j_call: TRBJ2-1
v_call: TRBV6-2/TRBV6-3
d_call: TRBD2
cdr3_aa: CASSYSAGVYNEQFF
cdr3_nt: TGTGCCAGCAGTTACTCCGCGGGAGTTTACAATGAGCAGTTCTTC

clone_size: .
j_call: TRBJ2-1
v_call: TRBV7-2
d_call: TRBD2
cdr3_aa: CASSLRLAGLTYNEQFF
cdr3_nt: TGTGCCAGCAGCCTGCGACTAGCGGGGTTAACCTACAATGAGCAGTTCTTC

clone_size: .
j_call: TRBJ2-5
v_call: TRBV5-6
d_call: TRBD1
cdr3_aa: CASSWAGTGQETQYF
cdr3_nt: TGTGCCAGCAGCTGGGCCGGGACAGGTCAAGAGACCCAGTACTTC

clone_size: many
j_call: TRBJ2-7
v_call: TRBV12-3/TRBV12-4
d_call: TRBD2
cdr3_aa: CASSPSGSSYEQYF
cdr3_nt: TGTGCCAGCAGCCCAAGCGGGAGCTCCTACGAGCAGTACTTC

clone_size: .
j_call: TRBJ2-5
v_call: TRBV12-3/TRBV12-4
d_call: .
cdr3_aa: CASSFRQGGTQYF
cdr3_nt: TGTGCCAGCAGTTTTAGGCAGGGGGGGACCCAGTACTTC

clone_size: .
j_call: TRBJ2-7
v_call: TRBV28
d_call: TRBD2
cdr3_aa: CASSLTQMVAGWVEQYF
cdr3_nt: TGTGCCAGCAGTTTAACCCAAATGGTAGCGGGATGGGTCGAGCAGTACTTC

clone_size: many
j_call: TRBJ2-7
v_call: TRBV4-1
d_call: .
cdr3_aa: CASSPETPNAQYF
cdr3_nt: TGCGCCAGCAGCCCCGAGACACCTAACGCGCAGTACTTC

clone_size: few
j_call: TRBJ2-2
v_call: TRBV6-6
d_call: .
cdr3_aa: CAAGRTAANTGELFF
cdr3_nt: TGTGCCGCCGGACGGACAGCCGCGAACACCGGGGAGCTGTTTTTT

clone_size: many
j_call: TRBJ1-3
v_call: TRBV27
d_call: .
cdr3_aa: CASSSDTPGSGNTIYF
cdr3_nt: TGTGCCAGCAGTTCCGACACCCCAGGGAGTGGAAACACCATATATTTT

clone_size: many
j_call: TRBJ1-1
v_call: TRBV11-2
d_call: .
cdr3_aa: CASRPGHLADTEAFF
cdr3_nt: TGTGCCAGCAGGCCGGGCCATTTGGCCGACACTGAAGCTTTCTTT

clone_size: many
j_call: TRBJ2-1
v_call: TRBV12-3/TRBV12-4
d_call: TRBD1
cdr3_aa: CASSLWDRGTREQFF
cdr3_nt: TGTGCCAGCAGCCTATGGGACAGGGGTACAAGGGAGCAGTTCTTC

clone_size: many
j_call: TRBJ1-6
v_call: TRBV6-2/TRBV6-3
d_call: .
cdr3_aa: CASSYETPNSPLHF
cdr3_nt: TGTGCCAGCAGTTACGAAACGCCGAATTCACCCCTCCACTTT

clone_size: many
j_call: TRBJ1-6
v_call: TRBV3-1
d_call: .
cdr3_aa: CASSRVEGNSPLHF
cdr3_nt: TGTGCCAGCAGCCGGGTCGAGGGGAATTCACCCCTCCACTTT

clone_size: many
j_call: TRBJ1-3
v_call: TRBV5-1
d_call: .
cdr3_aa: CASSPQGPGNTIYF
cdr3_nt: TGCGCCAGCAGCCCCCAGGGGCCCGGAAACACCATATATTTT

clone_size: many
j_call: TRBJ2-3
v_call: TRBV5-6
d_call: TRBD2
cdr3_aa: CASSLLAGSTDTQYF
cdr3_nt: TGTGCCAGCAGCTTGCTAGCGGGGAGCACAGATACGCAGTATTTT

clone_size: many
j_call: TRBJ2-1
v_call: TRBV24-1
d_call: TRBD1
cdr3_aa: CATSDPQGATGNEQFF
cdr3_nt: TGTGCCACCAGTGATCCTCAGGGGGCCACGGGCAATGAGCAGTTCTTC

clone_size: many
j_call: TRBJ2-4
v_call: TRBV27
d_call: .
cdr3_aa: CASSFGNIQYF
cdr3_nt: TGTGCCAGCAGTTTTGGAAACATTCAGTACTTC

clone_size: .
j_call: TRBJ1-2
v_call: TRBV20-1
d_call: .
cdr3_aa: CSASALTGYGYTF
cdr3_nt: TGCAGTGCTAGCGCATTGACAGGTTATGGCTACACCTTC

clone_size: .
j_call: TRBJ2-7
v_call: TRBV20-1
d_call: .
cdr3_aa: CSARGFLQGTYEQYF
cdr3_nt: TGCAGTGCTAGAGGATTCTTACAGGGTACCTACGAGCAGTACTTC